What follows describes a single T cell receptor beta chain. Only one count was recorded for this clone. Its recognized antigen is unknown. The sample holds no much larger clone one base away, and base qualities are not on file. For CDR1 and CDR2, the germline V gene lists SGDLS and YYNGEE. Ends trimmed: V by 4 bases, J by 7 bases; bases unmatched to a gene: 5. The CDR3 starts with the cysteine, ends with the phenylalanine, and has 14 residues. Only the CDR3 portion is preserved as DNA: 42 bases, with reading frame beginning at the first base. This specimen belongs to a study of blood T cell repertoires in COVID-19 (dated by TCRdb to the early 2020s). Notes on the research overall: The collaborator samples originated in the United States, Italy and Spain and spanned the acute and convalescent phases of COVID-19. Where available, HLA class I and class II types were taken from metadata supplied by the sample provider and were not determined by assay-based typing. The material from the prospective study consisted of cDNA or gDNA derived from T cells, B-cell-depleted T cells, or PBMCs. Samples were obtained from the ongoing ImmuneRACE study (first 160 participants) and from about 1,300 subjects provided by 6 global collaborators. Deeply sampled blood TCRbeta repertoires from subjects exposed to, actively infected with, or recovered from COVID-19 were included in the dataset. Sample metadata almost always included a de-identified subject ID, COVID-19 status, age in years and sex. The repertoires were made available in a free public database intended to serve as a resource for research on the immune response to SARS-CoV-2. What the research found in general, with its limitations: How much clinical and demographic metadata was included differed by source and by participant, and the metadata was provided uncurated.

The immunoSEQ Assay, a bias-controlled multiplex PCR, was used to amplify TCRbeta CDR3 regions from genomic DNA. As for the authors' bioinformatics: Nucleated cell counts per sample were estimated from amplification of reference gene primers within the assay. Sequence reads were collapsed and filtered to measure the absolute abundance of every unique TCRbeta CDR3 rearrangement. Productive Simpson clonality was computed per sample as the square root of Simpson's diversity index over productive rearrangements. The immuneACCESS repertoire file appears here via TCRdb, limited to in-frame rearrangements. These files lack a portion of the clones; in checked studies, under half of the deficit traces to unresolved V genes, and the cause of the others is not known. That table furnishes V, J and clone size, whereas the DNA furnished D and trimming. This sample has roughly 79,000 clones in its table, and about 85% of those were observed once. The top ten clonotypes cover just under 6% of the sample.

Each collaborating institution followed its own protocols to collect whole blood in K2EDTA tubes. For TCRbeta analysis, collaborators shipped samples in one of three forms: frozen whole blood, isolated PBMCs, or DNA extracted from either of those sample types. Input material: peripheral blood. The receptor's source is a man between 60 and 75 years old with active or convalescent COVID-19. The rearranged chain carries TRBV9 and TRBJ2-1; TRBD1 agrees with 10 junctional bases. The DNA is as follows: TGTGCCAGCAGCATGCTGGGACAGGGGAATGAGCAGTTCTTC. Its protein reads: CASSMLGQGNEQFF. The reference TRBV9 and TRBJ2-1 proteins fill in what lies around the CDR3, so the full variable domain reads DSGVTQTPKHLITATGQRVTLRCSPRSGDLSVYWYQQSLDQGLQFLIQYYNGEERAKGNILERFSAQQFPDLHSELNLSSLELGDSALYFCASSMLGQGNEQFFGPGTRLTVL.